This T cell receptor (beta chain) appears in the sequencing data of a study of T cell repertoires in cytomegalovirus infection (dated by TCRdb to between 2018 and 2021). About the investigation overall: The HLA type of each donor mattered for the analysis, because public TCR beta signatures pointed to carriage of CMV infection along with the matching HLA type.

This clonotype was detected only a few times. The antigen it recognizes is unknown. No much larger clone exists at a distance of one base, and base qualities are not known. Beyond this particular receptor, the publication reports: In both this cohort and an independent roughly 330-donor cohort, the cumulative frequency of public TCR beta family members distinguished carriers of CMV infection plus the relevant HLA type. In the ex vivo response, HLA-C-restricted CMV-specific TCR beta clonotypes were dominant, and in two of eight donors the single most frequent clonotype came from this HLA-C-restricted group.

TCRdb names Illumina HiSeq 1500 as the instrument used. TCRdb reanalyzed the raw reads on its own, using fastp at Q25 for trimming and MiXCR for clone calling, and kept in-frame beta chains. One record per CDR3 amino acid sequence lists the most common genes and DNA. The table for this sample lists about 740,000 distinct CDR3 sequences; approximately 40% of them were counted only once. In total, the top ten clones hold roughly 2.8% of the sample. This TCR came from a human donor in good health (CMV status not recorded). Some clones in this sample may be carry-over from other donors' samples. Material: PBMCs.

The CDR3 protein sequence reads: CASSLDTGGPYEQYF. The DNA sequence is given as TGTGCCAGCAGCTTAGACACAGGGGGTCCATACGAGCAGTACTTC. The chain employs TRBV7-8 and TRBJ2-7, with 8 bases aligning to TRBD1. From the cysteine up to the phenylalanine, the CDR3 has a length of 15 residues. The read is trimmed to its CDR3 DNA, 45 bases read in frame from base 1. Based on the germline V gene, the CDR1 and CDR2 sequences are SGHVS and FQNEAQ. Trimming leaves V shorter by 1 base and J shorter by 4 bases, with the junction holding 6 bases beyond the gene matches.